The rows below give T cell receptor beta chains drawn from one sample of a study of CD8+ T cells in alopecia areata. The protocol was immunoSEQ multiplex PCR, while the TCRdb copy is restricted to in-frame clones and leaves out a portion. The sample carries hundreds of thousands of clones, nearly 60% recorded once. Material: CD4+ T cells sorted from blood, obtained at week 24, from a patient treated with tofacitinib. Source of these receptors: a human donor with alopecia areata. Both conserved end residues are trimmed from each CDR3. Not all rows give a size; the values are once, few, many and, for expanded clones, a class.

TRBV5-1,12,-,ASSKGLDTDTQY
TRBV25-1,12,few,ASSLPGPNEKLF
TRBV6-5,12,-,ASSSGQGVYEQF
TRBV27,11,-,ASSLGRGDIQY
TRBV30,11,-,AWSRGRGTEAF
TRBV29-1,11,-,SVVVGQGQPQH
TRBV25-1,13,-,ASSEWGGSDTEAF
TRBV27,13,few,ASSLLSDRGTEAF
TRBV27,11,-,ASPSYRDTEAF
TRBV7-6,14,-,ASSSRTSGGLYEQY
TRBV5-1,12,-,ASAPADSATEAF
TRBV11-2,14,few,ASSLSGTGYNSPLH
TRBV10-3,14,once,AIRGQGSSGANVLT
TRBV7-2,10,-,ASSLVANVLT
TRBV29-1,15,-,SVELRSGGRGYNEQF
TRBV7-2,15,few,ASSTSSGGWGTDTQY
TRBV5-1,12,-,ASSRELAGDTQY
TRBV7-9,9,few,ASERRRELF
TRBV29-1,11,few,SVEAGTSYEQY
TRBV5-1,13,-,ASSWTGTPTGELF
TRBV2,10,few,ASRRQENEAF
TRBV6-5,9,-,ATSGSYGYT
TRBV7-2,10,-,ASSKYGVEQY
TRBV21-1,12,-,ASSKDANQETQY
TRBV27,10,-,ASSLPGGRPF
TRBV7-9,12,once,ASSLGRVVEEQY
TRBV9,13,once,ASSEGTGGYYGYT
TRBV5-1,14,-,ASSRGTGGGNTEAF
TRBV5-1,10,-,ASSLQQYEQY
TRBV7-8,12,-,ASSLGPSTGELF
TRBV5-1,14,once,ASSSSVQQFTDTQY
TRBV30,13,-,AWRASGTGKTEAF
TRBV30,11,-,AWSGGGASIQY
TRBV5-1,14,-,ASSLASGANTGELF
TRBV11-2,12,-,ASSPRQGDQPQH
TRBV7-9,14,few,ASRLGGGESYNEQF
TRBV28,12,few,ASSPGTGGYEQY
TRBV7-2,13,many,ASSLVGRTNTEAF
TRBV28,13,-,ASSSPGGRGETQY
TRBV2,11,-,ASSEQFEETQY
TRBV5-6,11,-,ASSPGSRNEQY